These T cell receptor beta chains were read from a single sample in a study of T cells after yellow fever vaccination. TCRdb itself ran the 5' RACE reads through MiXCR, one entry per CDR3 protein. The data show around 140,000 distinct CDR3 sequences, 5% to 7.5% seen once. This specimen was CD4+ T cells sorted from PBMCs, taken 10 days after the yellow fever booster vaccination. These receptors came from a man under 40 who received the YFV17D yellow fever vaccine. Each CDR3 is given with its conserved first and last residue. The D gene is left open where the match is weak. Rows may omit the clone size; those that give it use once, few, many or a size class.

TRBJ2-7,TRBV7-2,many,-,TGTGCCAGCAGCTCTGCTCCACCCTCCGAGCAGTACTTC,CASSSAPPSEQYF
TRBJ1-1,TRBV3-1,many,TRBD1,TGTGCCAGCAGCCAAGATTGGGACAGTAAAGCTTTCTTT,CASSQDWDSKAFF
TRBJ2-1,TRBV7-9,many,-,TGTGCCAGCAAAAGCGGGTCCTACAATGAGCAGTTCTTC,CASKSGSYNEQFF
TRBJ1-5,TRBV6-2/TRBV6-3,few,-,TGTGCCAGCAGCCCACGGACCACCCTACAGCCCCAGCATTTT,CASSPRTTLQPQHF
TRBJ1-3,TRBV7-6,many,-,TGTGCCAGCAGCTTGGGCGGAAACACCATATATTTT,CASSLGGNTIYF
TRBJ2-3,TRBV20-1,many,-,TGCAGTGCTAGGTTACTAGTACAGAGAACGCAGTATTTT,CSARLLVQRTQYF
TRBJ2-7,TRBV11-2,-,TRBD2,TGTGCCAGCAGCGTCCGACCGGGACTAGCGGGAGTTAACTACGAGCAGTACTTC,CASSVRPGLAGVNYEQYF
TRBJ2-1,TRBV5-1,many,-,TGCGCCAGCAGCTTGGGACAGTCCTACAATGAGCAGTTCTTC,CASSLGQSYNEQFF
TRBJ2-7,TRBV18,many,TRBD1,TGTGCCAGCTCACCCTCGGGACAGGGGTTCTACGAGCAGTACTTC,CASSPSGQGFYEQYF
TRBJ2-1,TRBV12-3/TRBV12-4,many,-,TGTGCCAGCAGTTTAGGGCGGGGGGGACAGGCCTACAATGAGCAGTTCTTC,CASSLGRGGQAYNEQFF
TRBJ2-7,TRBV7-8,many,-,TGTGCCAGCAGCCCAGCGCTCAGGGTTCCCTACGAGCAGTACTTC,CASSPALRVPYEQYF
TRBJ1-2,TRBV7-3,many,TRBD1,TGTGCCAGCAGCTCCACAGGGGCCCCACCCTATGGCTACACCTTC,CASSSTGAPPYGYTF
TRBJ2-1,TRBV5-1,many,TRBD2,TGCGCCAGCAGCTTTCGGGGACTAGCGGGAGGCTACAATGAGCAGTTCTTC,CASSFRGLAGGYNEQFF
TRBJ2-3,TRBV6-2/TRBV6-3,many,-,TGTGCCAGCACCCTCTCGGCGACGGGGGATACGCAGTATTTT,CASTLSATGDTQYF
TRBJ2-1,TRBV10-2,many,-,TGCGCCAGCAGTGAGTCCGGCACTAGGGTGTACTATGAGCAGTTCTTC,CASSESGTRVYYEQFF
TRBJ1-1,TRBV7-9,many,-,TGTGCCAGCAGGCTTAATAGAGAGGACACTGAAGCTTTCTTT,CASRLNREDTEAFF
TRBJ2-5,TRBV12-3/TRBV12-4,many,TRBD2,TGTGCCAGCAGCCTAAAAGCGGGAGAGGGCGGAGAGACCCAGTACTTC,CASSLKAGEGGETQYF
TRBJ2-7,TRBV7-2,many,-,TGTGCCAGCAGCTTCGACCGAAGCTCCTACGAGCAGTACTTC,CASSFDRSSYEQYF
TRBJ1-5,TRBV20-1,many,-,TGCAGTGCTGTAGGGAGTTATAGCAATCAGCCCCAGCATTTT,CSAVGSYSNQPQHF
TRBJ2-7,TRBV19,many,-,TGTGCCAGTAGTTGGAACTCCTACGAGCAGTACTTC,CASSWNSYEQYF
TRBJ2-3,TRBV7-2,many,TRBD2,TGTGCCAGCAGCTCTAAGCGGGAGAGGCGGTCAGATACGCAGTATTTT,CASSSKRERRSDTQYF
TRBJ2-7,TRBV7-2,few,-,TGTGCCAGCAGCCTACTACCCAGCTCCTACGAGCAGTACTTC,CASSLLPSSYEQYF
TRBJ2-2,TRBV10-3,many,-,TGTGCCATCTCGGGGTTGGGGAACACCGGGGAGCTGTTTTTT,CAISGLGNTGELFF
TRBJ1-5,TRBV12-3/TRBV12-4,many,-,TGTGCCAGCAGTTCCAACTGGGGACGGAAAAATCAGCCCCAGCATTTT,CASSSNWGRKNQPQHF
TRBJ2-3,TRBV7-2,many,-,TGTGCCAGCAGCCCGCATAGACTAGTCGCAGATACGCAGTATTTT,CASSPHRLVADTQYF
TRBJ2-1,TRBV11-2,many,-,TGTGCCAGCAGCAACTCCTGGACTCGACTCAATGAGCAGTTCTTC,CASSNSWTRLNEQFF
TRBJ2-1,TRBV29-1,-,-,TGCAGCGGCCGGGGTATGACGGGGAATGAGCAGTTCTTC,CSGRGMTGNEQFF
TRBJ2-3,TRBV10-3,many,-,TGTGCCATCAGGGGTAGCAGCACAGATACGCAGTATTTT,CAIRGSSTDTQYF
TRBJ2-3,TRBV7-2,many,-,TGTGCCAGCAGGGCAAGGGCGGAGGGGGGAGATACGCAGTATTTT,CASRARAEGGDTQYF
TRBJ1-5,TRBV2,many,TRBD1,TGTGCCAGCGGAGGGACAGAAAATCAGCCCCAGCATTTT,CASGGTENQPQHF
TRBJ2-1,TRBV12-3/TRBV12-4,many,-,TGTGCCAGCACCTCCCAATCACAGGGTAGCCACAATGAGCAGTTCTTC,CASTSQSQGSHNEQFF
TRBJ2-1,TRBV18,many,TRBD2,TGTGCCAGCTCACCATACGGGGGGGCGACGTCCAATGAGCAGTTCTTC,CASSPYGGATSNEQFF
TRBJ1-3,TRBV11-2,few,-,TGTGCCAGCAGCTTACCTTCAGGGACATTCTCTGGAAACACCATATATTTT,CASSLPSGTFSGNTIYF
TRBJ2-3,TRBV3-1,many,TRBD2,TGTGCCAGCAGCCCGACGACTAGCGGGAGGGCCACAGATACGCAGTATTTT,CASSPTTSGRATDTQYF
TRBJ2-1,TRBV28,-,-,TGTGCCAGCTTCGAGGGAGGTGAGCAGTTCTTC,CASFEGGEQFF
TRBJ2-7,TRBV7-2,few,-,TGTGCCAGCAGCTCCTACAGGGAAACCTACGAGCAGTACTTC,CASSSYRETYEQYF
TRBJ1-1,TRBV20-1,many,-,TGCAGTGCTAGCCTCGCAGTGTTGAACACTGAAGCTTTCTTT,CSASLAVLNTEAFF
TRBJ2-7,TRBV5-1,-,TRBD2,TGCGCCAGCGGCGGAGGAGGGCGGGAGTACTATTACGAGCAGTACTTC,CASGGGGREYYYEQYF
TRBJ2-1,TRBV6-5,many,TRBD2,TGTGCCAGCAAAAAGGCAGTAGCGGGATTCCCGTTGGGCAATGAGCAGTTCTTC,CASKKAVAGFPLGNEQFF
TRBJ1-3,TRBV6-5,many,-,TGTGCCAGCAGTTACTCCTCTGGAAACACCATATATTTT,CASSYSSGNTIYF